The clone carrying this TCR beta chain was counted at least ten times. The entry originates in a study of T cell repertoires in cytomegalovirus infection. In the study overall: The public TCR beta signatures pointed to both CMV infection and matching HLA type.

This CDR3 has 11 residues. CDR1 is SGHDN and CDR2 is FVKESK in the germline V gene. With 1 base removed from V and 8 bases from J, the gap between germline ends came to 5 bases. TCRdb itself ran the reads through MiXCR, one entry per CDR3 protein. The sample has fewer than 550,000 distinct CDR3 sequences; 10% to 12% are singletons. The sample taken for sequencing was PBMCs. V and J are TRBV14 and TRBJ1-2; D call uncertain. The sequence derives from a human donor in good health (CMV status not recorded). Some clones in this sample may be carry-over from other donors' samples. The CDR3 here is CASSQGLGYTF. The CDR3 DNA is TGTGCCAGCAGCCAAGGTCTCGGCTACACCTTC.